A single sample is the source of the 9 T cell receptor beta chains below, sequenced in a study of T cells expressing NK-cell markers (dated by TCRdb to 2018 to 2021). Library creation used 5' RACE. Sequencing took place on an Illumina HiSeq 2000. Based on TCRdb reprocessing of the reads, there is one entry per CDR3 protein sequence, and DNA is missing. This sample's records show over 250,000 distinct CDR3 sequences. The top ten clones comprise more than 3.5% of the sample. The material sequenced was blood T cells: a sorted CD56 or NKG2C T cell subset, CD4+ or CD8+ T cells, or bulk PBMC T cells (not recorded which). The receptors come from a woman between 18 and 70 years old in good health.

This chain uses TRBV10-3 with TRBJ2-7; TCRdb selects TRBD1, and the lack of DNA leaves this call unchecked. The CDR3 spans 14 residues. Germline CDR1 and CDR2: ENHRY and SYGVKD. The CDR3: CAISKGDRVSEQYF.

The chain joins TRBV4-2 to TRBJ2-7. The CDR3 consists of 15 residues. Per the germline V gene, CDR1 is LGHNA and CDR2 is YNFKEQ. The CDR3 loop reads CASSQDGRLSYEQYF.

The chain combines TRBV14 with TRBJ2-1; TCRdb's D call of TRBD2 is untestable without DNA. Germline CDR1 reads SGHDN; CDR2 reads FVKESK. This CDR3 spans 16 amino acids. The CDR3 reads CASSQEPGLAYNEQFF.

The chain joins TRBV20-1 to TRBJ1-1. This CDR3 comprises 11 residues. Germline V CDR1 and CDR2: DFQATT, SNEGSKA (reference sequence). Here the CDR3 reads CSFLVNTEAFF.

The chain recombines TRBV29-1 with TRBJ2-6; TCRdb's assignment of TRBD1 cannot be checked, as there is no DNA. The germline CDR1 and CDR2 sequences are SQVTM and ANQGSEA. This CDR3 has 14 amino acids. The CDR3 loop is CSVGTGYGANVLTF.

V gene TRBV20-1 combines with J gene TRBJ2-2; lacking DNA, the TRBD2 call made by TCRdb goes unchecked. Germline CDR1 is DFQATT and CDR2 is SNEGSKA (reference sequence). CDR3 size: 14 residues. The CDR3 sequence is CSAGLGVNTGELFF.

This chain joins TRBV7-2 and TRBJ1-2; TCRdb's assignment of TRBD1 cannot be checked, as there is no DNA. The CDR3 is 13 residues long. The germline V gene has CDR1 SGHTA and CDR2 FQGNSA. CDR3 sequence reads: CASSRDRDGGYTF.

This sequence joins TRBV12-3 or TRBV12-4 and TRBJ1-6; TCRdb indicates TRBD1, and absent DNA this call remains unverified. This CDR3 is 13 amino acids long. This CDR3 is CASSLDGGSPLHF.

V is TRBV7-2 and J is TRBJ2-7; checking the TCRdb D call of TRBD2 is not possible without DNA. CDR3 length: 15 residues. CDR1 is SGHTA and CDR2 is FQGNSA in the germline V gene. The CDR3 protein is CASSLGLAGGYEQYF.